This T cell receptor beta chain was observed in a study of neurological immune-mediated disorders (dated by TCRdb to between 2018 and 2021). Regarding the study in general: Peripheral blood TCR-beta repertoires from patients with HTLV-I-associated myelopathy (HAM/TSP), patients with multiple sclerosis, and healthy controls were compared in the study using UMI-based sequencing. Of the roughly 68 subjects in the cohort, around 15 were HAM/TSP patients, 34 were multiple sclerosis patients, and about 20 were healthy controls. Technical triplicate libraries were sequenced to precisely calculate how much the frequency of each individual clone varied. The roughly 100 TCR-beta libraries covered PBMC samples along with longitudinal samples, technical triplicates, and paired sorted CD4+ and CD8+ T-cell subsets. The research as a whole found: The highest TCR clonal expansion was observed in HAM/TSP patients, whereas the lowest was observed in MS patients, even when compared with healthy controls. Across subjects, expanded clones never shared an identical CDR3 amino acid sequence, which suggests that the TCR-beta repertoires in every group were private.

The time point label for this specimen denotes: technical triplicate 2. For sorted-subset TCR libraries, some 1 million sorted CD4+ or CD8+ T cells were used. Peripheral blood underwent Ficoll-Hypaque density gradient centrifugation to isolate PBMCs, which were then cryopreserved in liquid nitrogen. The study also sequenced paired sorted CD4+ and CD8+ subsets from healthy controls, HAM/TSP patients and MS patients. Ten or more counts support this clonotype. This clone's antigen is unknown. No much larger clone exists at a distance of one base, and base qualities are not known. cDNA synthesis used template-switch 5'RACE with a primer carrying a 10-nucleotide random unique molecular identifier tagging each TCR transcript. Every sequencing run yielded over 190 million TCR-beta sequences covering 15-18 subjects. The RNeasy kit was used to extract total RNA. The KAPA Real-time Library Amplification kit was used to amplify TCR-beta VDJ regions with primers for the TCR constant region and the 5'RACE anchor. A first PCR added sample indexes and Illumina adaptors, after which a second PCR increased the library yield. The roughly 650 bp TCR product was size-selected on a 2% E-gel SizeSelection system after Ampure bead purification. Before pooling, library quality was checked on a Bioanalyzer, concentration was measured with Qubit, and libraries were quantified with the Kapa Library Quantification kit. Paired-end 2 x 150 bp sequencing of the libraries was performed on an Illumina HiSeq 2500. To increase sequence diversity, about 25-31% phiX was spiked into each library pool. The source study handled its data this way. Quality-filtered reads were processed with the UMI-based MiGEC pipeline, and over 85% of raw TCR sequences were removed by the MiGEC pipeline during error correction. VDJ genes were aligned to IMGT germline references, and clonotypes were defined by unique CDR3 amino acid sequence plus V-J genes. Clonal expansion, Shannon diversity, and CDR3 relatedness (CalcPairwiseDistances, ClusterSamples) were evaluated with VDJtools, and phylogenetic trees were built with CLCbio workbench. A clone was classed as expanded if it had 8 or more unique UMIs, a cutoff based on coefficient-of-variation modelling across technical triplicates. TCRdb's own reprocessing of the public reads used fastp at Q25 and MiXCR and kept productive beta chains. Under each unique CDR3 protein, matching rows form one entry showing the most common genes and DNA. V and J calls and clone size were set by TCRdb, not the authors. The sample yields fewer than 40,000 distinct CDR3 sequences; roughly 15% were counted once. The ten largest clones take up 5.2% of the sample.

The germline V gene (reference sequence) gives CDR1 as DFQATT and CDR2 as SNEGSKA. The CDR3 spans 19 residues, from the cysteine through the phenylalanine. The sequence is cut down to CDR3 DNA, 57 bases in frame from base 1. Clipping removes 0 bases from V and 0 bases from J, with 13 as the unmatched junction base count. The sample was CD4+ T cells from blood. The rearrangement combines TRBV20-1 with TRBJ2-1, and 8 junctional nucleotides match TRBD2. This receptor was taken from a female donor with HTLV-1-associated myelopathy (HAM/TSP). Here the CDR3 is given as CSARDPLQISGSSYNEQFF. The DNA sequence is as follows: TGCAGTGCTAGAGACCCCCTCCAGATAAGCGGGAGCTCCTACAATGAGCAGTTCTTC.